This is a list of T cell receptor beta chains from one sample in a study of shared clonotypes between healthy human individuals. Generated by immunoSEQ multiplex PCR, the TCRdb table keeps only in-frame clones and is missing some. The sample carries approximately 940,000 clones, approximately 80% recorded once. The sample taken for sequencing was memory CD4+ T cells sorted from blood. These receptors came from a young man in good health. Both conserved end residues are part of each CDR3. Fields, in order: clone size, J gene, V gene, D gene, CDR3 protein, CDR3 DNA. A D gene is named only where the DNA matches it firmly. Some rows mark clone size as missing; the rest say once, few, many or name a class of expanded clone.

once	TRBJ2-7	TRBV7-2	TRBD1	CASSLTGVVNEQYF	TGTGCCAGCAGCCTGACAGGGGTGGTAAACGAGCAGTACTTC
.	TRBJ2-2	TRBV19	.	CASSIRTGNTGELFF	TGTGCCAGTAGTATAAGAACGGGAAACACCGGGGAGCTGTTTTTT
.	TRBJ1-4	TRBV30	.	CAWQGTDGEKLFF	TGTGCCTGGCAGGGGACTGACGGTGAAAAACTGTTTTTT
.	TRBJ2-5	TRBV6-5	.	CATSPYREETQYF	TGTGCCACCAGTCCTTATAGAGAAGAGACCCAGTACTTC
many	TRBJ1-5	TRBV29-1	TRBD1	CSAQGARGQPQHF	TGCAGCGCTCAGGGGGCGCGCGGTCAGCCCCAGCATTTT
many	TRBJ2-7	TRBV6-1	.	CASSGRLVGLDEQYF	TGTGCCAGCTCCGGTAGACTAGTGGGGCTTGACGAGCAGTACTTC
.	TRBJ2-1	TRBV5-4	.	CASSSNRGEGQFF	TGTGCCAGCAGCTCGAATAGAGGCGAGGGGCAGTTCTTC
.	TRBJ1-3	TRBV28	TRBD1	CASSLGGQGMGLSGNTIYF	TGTGCCAGCAGTTTAGGGGGACAGGGGATGGGACTCTCTGGAAACACCATATATTTT
.	TRBJ2-7	TRBV7-8	TRBD1	CASSRPGGYEQYF	TGTGCCAGCAGCCGGCCAGGGGGCTACGAGCAGTACTTC
.	TRBJ1-1	TRBV30	.	CAWSFQGNTEAFF	TGTGCCTGGAGTTTCCAGGGGAACACTGAAGCTTTCTTT
.	TRBJ1-2	TRBV5-4	.	CATKDRDNLGLGYTF	TGTGCCACCAAAGATCGGGACAACTTAGGCCTTGGCTACACCTTC
.	TRBJ2-3	TRBV2	.	CASSESVTDTQYF	TGTGCCAGCAGTGAATCGGTCACAGATACGCAGTATTTT
.	TRBJ1-4	TRBV7-9	.	CASSQTLMGEKLFF	TGTGCCAGCAGCCAGACCCTCATGGGTGAAAAACTGTTTTTT
.	TRBJ2-7	TRBV5-1	.	CASSLGGPYEQYF	TGCGCCAGCAGCTTGGGTGGACCCTACGAGCAGTACTTC
.	TRBJ2-6	TRBV7-2	TRBD1	CASSIKLQGATGANVLTF	TGTGCCAGCAGCATTAAACTTCAGGGGGCGACTGGGGCCAACGTCCTGACTTTC
.	TRBJ2-7	TRBV11-2	TRBD2	CASSLERGSSYEQYF	TGTGCCAGCAGCTTAGAACGCGGGAGCTCCTACGAGCAGTACTTC
.	TRBJ1-4	TRBV30	TRBD1	CAWSQKQGRDNEKLFF	TGTGCCTGGAGTCAAAAACAGGGGCGGGATAATGAAAAACTGTTTTTT
.	TRBJ2-7	TRBV15	.	CATSRDQTGRGEQYF	TGTGCCACCAGCAGAGACCAGACAGGGAGGGGCGAGCAGTACTTC
.	TRBJ2-3	TRBV5-1	TRBD2	CASSSGAGGDTQYF	TGCGCCAGCAGCTCCGGGGCGGGGGGAGATACGCAGTATTTT